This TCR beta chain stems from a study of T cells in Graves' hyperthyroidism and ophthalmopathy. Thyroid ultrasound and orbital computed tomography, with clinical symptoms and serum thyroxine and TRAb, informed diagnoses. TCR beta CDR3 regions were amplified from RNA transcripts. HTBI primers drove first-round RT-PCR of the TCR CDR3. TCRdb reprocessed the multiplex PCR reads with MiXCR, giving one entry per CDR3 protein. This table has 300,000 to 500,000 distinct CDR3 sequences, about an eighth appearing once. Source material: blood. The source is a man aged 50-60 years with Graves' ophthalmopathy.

CDR3: CASSAKAPGLAGPSYEQYF. The CDR3 nucleotides are TGTGCCAGCAGCGCGAAAGCCCCGGGACTAGCGGGACCTTCCTACGAGCAGTACTTC. The rearrangement uses TRBV7-2 and TRBJ2-7; 13 bases match TRBD2. This CDR3 comprises 19 residues. V was clipped by 5 bases and J by 1 base; unmatched bases: 14. Germline V gives CDR1 SGHTA, CDR2 FQGNSA.